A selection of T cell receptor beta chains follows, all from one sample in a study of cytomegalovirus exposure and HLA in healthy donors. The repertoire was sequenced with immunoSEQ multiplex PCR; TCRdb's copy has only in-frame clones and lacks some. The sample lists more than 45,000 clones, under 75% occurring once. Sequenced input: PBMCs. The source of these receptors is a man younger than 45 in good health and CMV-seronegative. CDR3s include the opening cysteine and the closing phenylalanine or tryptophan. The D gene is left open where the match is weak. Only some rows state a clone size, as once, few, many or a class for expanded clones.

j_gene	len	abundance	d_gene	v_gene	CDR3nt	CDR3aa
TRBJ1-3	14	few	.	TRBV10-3	TGTGCCATCAGTGCCCGAGGCTCTGGAAACACCATATATTTT	CAISARGSGNTIYF
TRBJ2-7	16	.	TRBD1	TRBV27	TGTGCCAGCAGTCCGAGCACAGGGGAAAGACCCTACGAGCAGTACTTC	CASSPSTGERPYEQYF
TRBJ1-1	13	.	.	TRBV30	TGTGCCTGGGGCCAGGGCTCGAACACTGAAGCTTTCTTT	CAWGQGSNTEAFF
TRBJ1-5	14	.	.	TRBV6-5	TGTGCCAGCAGCCCTACAGGGTTTTCTCAGCCCCAGCATTTT	CASSPTGFSQPQHF
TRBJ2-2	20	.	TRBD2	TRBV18	TGTGCCAGCTCACCGAAAAACGGACTAGCGGAACCCTTACTGCACCGGGAGCTGTTTTTT	CASSPKNGLAEPLLHRELFF
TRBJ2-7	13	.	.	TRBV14	TGTGCCAGCAGCCCTTCCCGATCAGGTCGGCAGTACTTC	CASSPSRSGRQYF
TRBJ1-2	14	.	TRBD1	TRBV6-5	TGTGCCAGCAGTTACGGGGACAGGGTCTATGGCTACACCTTC	CASSYGDRVYGYTF
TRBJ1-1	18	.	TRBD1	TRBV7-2	TGTGCCAGCAGGGGGGTCCCTGGCAGGGGGCCGCTGAACACTGAAGCTTTCTTT	CASRGVPGRGPLNTEAFF
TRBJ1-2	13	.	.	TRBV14	TGTGCCAGCAGCCAAGCACAGGGCGGGGGCTACACCTTC	CASSQAQGGGYTF
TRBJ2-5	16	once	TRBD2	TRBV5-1	TGCGCCAGCAGCTTGGACGTAGCGGGGGGCCAAGAGACCCAGTACTTC	CASSLDVAGGQETQYF
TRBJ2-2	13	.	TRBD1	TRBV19	TGTGCCAGTAGTACCAGGGGGCTCGGGGAGCTGTTTTTT	CASSTRGLGELFF
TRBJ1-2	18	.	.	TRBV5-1	TGCGCCAGCAGCTTGCCTTTTAGTGGCAGGGCCCTCAACTATGGCTACACCTTC	CASSLPFSGRALNYGYTF
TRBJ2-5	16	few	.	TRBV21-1	TGTGCCAGCAGCAAATTTGTTTTTGAGGTCCAAGAGACCCAGTACTTC	CASSKFVFEVQETQYF
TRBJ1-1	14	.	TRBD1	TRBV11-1	TGTGCCAGCAGCTTGGGACAGATAAACACTGAAGCTTTCTTT	CASSLGQINTEAFF
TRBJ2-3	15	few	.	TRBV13	TGTGCCAGCAGCCGGGTAGGGACTAGCACAGATACGCAGTATTTT	CASSRVGTSTDTQYF
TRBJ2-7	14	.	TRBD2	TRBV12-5	TGTGCTAGTGGTTTAGCGGGGAGACCCTACGAGCAGTACTTC	CASGLAGRPYEQYF
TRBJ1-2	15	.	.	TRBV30	TGTGCCTGTGGCGGGCCGTGGGGGCGAAGCTATGGCTACACCTTC	CACGGPWGRSYGYTF
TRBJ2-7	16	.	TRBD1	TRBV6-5	TGTGCCAGCAGCTACGAGATTCAGGGGGCAACGTACGAGCAGTACTTC	CASSYEIQGATYEQYF
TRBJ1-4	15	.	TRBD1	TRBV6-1	TGTGCCAGCAGTGAAGCGCGACAGGGAAGTGAAAAACTGTTTTTT	CASSEARQGSEKLFF
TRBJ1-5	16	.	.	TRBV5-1	TGCGCCAGCAGCTTGGACGGGGGGAGCTTCAATCAGCCCCAGCATTTT	CASSLDGGSFNQPQHF
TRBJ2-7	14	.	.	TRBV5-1	TGCGCCAGCAGCTTGGCACTGAAATCCTACGAGCAGTACTTC	CASSLALKSYEQYF
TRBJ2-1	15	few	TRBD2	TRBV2	TGTGCCAGCAGTCCAAACCGGGGGGATTACAATGAGCAGTTCTTC	CASSPNRGDYNEQFF
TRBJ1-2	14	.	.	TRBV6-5	TGTGCCAGCAGTTACCGGGTTCGGGGCTATGGCTACACCTTC	CASSYRVRGYGYTF
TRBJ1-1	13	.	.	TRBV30	TGTGCCTGGAGTGTACAGGAGAACACTGAAGCTTTCTTT	CAWSVQENTEAFF
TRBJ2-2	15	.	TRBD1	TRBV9	TGTGCCAGCAGGAAAGGACAGGGGGCTTCCGGGGAGCTGTTTTTT	CASRKGQGASGELFF
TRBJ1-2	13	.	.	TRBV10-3	TGTGCCATCAAGGCAGGGTCGGTGGGGGGCTACACCTTC	CAIKAGSVGGYTF
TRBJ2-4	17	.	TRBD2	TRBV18	TGTGCCAGCTCACCACTAAAGCTAGCGGGTCACAAAAACATTCAGTACTTC	CASSPLKLAGHKNIQYF
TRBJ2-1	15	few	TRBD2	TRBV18	TGTGCCAGCTCACTGGGGACTACCGGATGGAATGAGCAGTTCTTC	CASSLGTTGWNEQFF
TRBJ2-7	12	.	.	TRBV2	TGTGCCACCATTAGGCAGGGCTACGAGCAGTACTTC	CATIRQGYEQYF
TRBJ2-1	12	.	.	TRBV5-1	TGCGCCAGCAGCTTACCAGGCAATGAGCAGTTCTTC	CASSLPGNEQFF
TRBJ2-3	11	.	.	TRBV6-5	TGTGCCACCAGACTCACAGATACGCAGTATTTT	CATRLTDTQYF
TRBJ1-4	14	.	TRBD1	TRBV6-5	TGTGCCAGCAGTTACGAAACAGGGGGCGAAAAACTGTTTTTT	CASSYETGGEKLFF
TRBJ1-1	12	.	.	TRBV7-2	TGTGCCAGCAGCTTAGGTAGTCCTGTATCTTTCTTT	CASSLGSPVSFF
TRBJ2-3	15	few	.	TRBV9	TGTGCCAGCAGCGTAGGTGTCAGTAGCACAGATACGCAGTATTTT	CASSVGVSSTDTQYF
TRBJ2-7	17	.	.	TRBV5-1	TGCGCCAGCAGCTTGAGAGGTCTATTTGGCGCTGGCGACGAGCAGTACTTC	CASSLRGLFGAGDEQYF
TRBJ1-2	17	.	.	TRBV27	TGTGCCAGCAGTTTAGCCCCGGAGGGGACGGGTGAGAATGGCTACACCTTC	CASSLAPEGTGENGYTF
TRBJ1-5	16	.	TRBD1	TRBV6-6	TGTGCCAGCAGTTGGAGACAGGGAGGAGGCAATCAGCCCCAGCATTTT	CASSWRQGGGNQPQHF
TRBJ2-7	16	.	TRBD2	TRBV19	TGTGCCAGTAGTCTATCGGGACTAGCGGGAGGGAACGAGCAGTACTTC	CASSLSGLAGGNEQYF
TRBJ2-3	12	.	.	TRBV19	TGTGCCAGTAGTGCCCGGACAGATACGCAGTATTTT	CASSARTDTQYF